The 32 T cell receptor beta chains presented below share a single source sample, sequenced in a study of OX40 agonist ivuxolimab in advanced cancers. Assay used: immunoSEQ multiplex PCR; TCRdb lists only in-frame clones, some missing. The data contain 35,000 to 45,000 clones, 70% to 85% of them seen just once; the ten biggest clones take up 20% to 25%. This specimen was CD4+ or CD8+ T cells sorted from blood, taken in a trial of the OX40 agonist ivuxolimab. These TCRs come from an adult with an advanced solid tumor such as melanoma, head and neck, liver or kidney cancer.

This sequence joins TRBV7-3 and TRBJ2-3; D unresolved. The CDR3 runs to 14 residues. Trimming removed 3 bases at V and 3 bases at J, with 10 bases between. CDR1 and CDR2 from the germline V gene are SGHTA and FQGTGA. CDR3 in amino acids: CASSFNHLTDTQYF. CDR3 coding DNA: TGTGCCAGCAGCTTTAACCATTTAACAGATACGCAGTATTTT.

The V gene is TRBV14, the J gene TRBJ2-1; TRBD2 matches 7 bases. The CDR3 length is 18 residues. CDR1 is SGHDN, CDR2 FVKESK, per germline. V trimming: 3 bases; J trimming: 3 bases; junction bases outside the gene matches: 14. For the CDR3, the DNA is TGTGCCAGCAGCCAGGACTCATGGACTAGGAGGGGCTACAATGAGCAGTTCTTC. It translates to CASSQDSWTRRGYNEQFF. The full variable domain, completed using reference TRBV14 and TRBJ2-1, is EAGVTQFPSHSVIEKGQTVTLRCDPISGHDNLYWYRRVMGKEIKFLLHFVKESKQDESGMPNNRFLAERTGGTYSTLKVQPAELEDSGVYFCASSQDSWTRRGYNEQFFGPGTRLTVL.

This chain uses TRBV28 with TRBJ2-2; no firm D call. Trimming took off 7 bases at V and 2 bases at J, with 11 bases between the two ends. The V gene's germline CDR1 is MDHEN and CDR2 SYDVKM. The CDR3 has 14 residues. The CDR3 region has the DNA TGTGCCAGCAAACGGCAGATAAACACCGGGGAGCTGTTTTTT. Residues: CASKRQINTGELFF.

The V and J genes are TRBV7-9 and TRBJ2-5, with 7 bases identical to TRBD2. Germline V CDR1 and CDR2: SEHNR, FQNEAQ (reference sequence). The CDR3 sequence is 14 residues long. The trim removed 2 bases at V and 4 bases at J, leaving 4 bases unmatched. CDR3 protein: CASSLRGLGETQYF. In nucleotides, the CDR3 is TGTGCCAGCAGCTTACGTGGACTAGGAGAGACCCAGTACTTC.

To note about this clone: Other DNA sequences in this specimen translate into the identical CDR3. The chain has TRBV27 and TRBJ2-4; the match to TRBD2 covers 10 bases. V shed 2 bases and J 1 base; nucleotides not matched to a gene: 2. The CDR3 has 16 amino acids. CDR1 is MNHEY, CDR2 SMNVEV, per germline (reference sequence). In DNA, the CDR3 is TGTGCCAGCAGTTTAATAGCGGGGGGCGCCAAAAACATTCAGTACTTC. Protein product: CASSLIAGGAKNIQYF.

V usage is TRBV2 and J usage is TRBJ2-3; maybe TRBD1 (6 bases). From germline, CDR1 is SNHLY and CDR2 FYNNEI. Deletions cut 5 bases from V and 5 bases from J, with 17 bases between. The CDR3 extends over 15 amino acids. The CDR3 protein is CASSWYYEGEDTQYF. CDR3 in DNA: TGTGCCAGCAGTTGGTATTATGAGGGGGAAGATACGCAGTATTTT.

The chain combines TRBV28 with TRBJ2-5, with 7 bases aligning to TRBD1. With the DNA end fitting TRBJ2-7 better, the J assignment may be wrong. CDR3 length: 14 amino acids. Looked up from germline, CDR1 is MDHEN and CDR2 is SYDVKM. CDR3 residues: CASSSWDSSYEQYF. CDR3 DNA: TGTGCCAGCAGTTCCTGGGACAGCTCCTACGAGCAGTACTTC.

The V call is TRBV6-5, the J call TRBJ1-4, with D tentatively TRBD1 (5 bases). V lost 3 bases and J lost 7, with 18 bases in between. CDR1 MNHEY and CDR2 SVGAGI come from the germline V gene. The CDR3 loop spans 16 amino acids. The CDR3 is CASSYSGSAGGEKLFF. The CDR3 region has the DNA TGTGCCAGCAGTTATTCAGGGTCCGCGGGAGGTGAAAAACTGTTTTTT.

The chain is built from TRBV11-2 and TRBJ1-1, with unresolved D. Germline-derived CDR1 and CDR2 are SGHAT and FQNNGV. V lost 1 base, J lost 6 bases, and 12 bases lay in between. The CDR3 runs to 14 residues. The CDR3 DNA reads as TGTGCCAGCAGCTTAGGGTCAGTTCTCGCTGAAGCTTTCTTT. Translation gives CASSLGSVLAEAFF.

This clone appeared a few times. J is TRBJ2-7 and V is TRBV9, with 10 bases fitting TRBD2. V was clipped by 4 bases and J by 0 bases; unmatched bases: 4. This CDR3 comprises 15 residues. In germline, CDR1 is SGDLS, CDR2 YYNGEE. CDR3 residues: CASSLSSGGSYEQYF. For the CDR3, the DNA is TGTGCCAGCAGCCTCTCTAGCGGGGGCTCCTACGAGCAGTACTTC.

About this clone itself: At one of its ends the junction is not consistent with the germline gene, which may arise from a read error. The rearrangement links TRBV5-1 to TRBJ2-7, with D perhaps TRBD2 (6 bases). CDR1 is SGHRS and CDR2 is YFSETQ in the germline V gene. This CDR3 spans 15 amino acids. This CDR3 reads CASSLDRSGTYGQYF. DNA of the CDR3: TGCGCCAGCAGCTTGGACCGGTCAGGGACTTACGGGCAGTACTTC.

As DNA, the CDR3 is TGCGCCAGCAGCTCGGGACAGGGAACACCCCATGGCTACACCTTC. Amino acid sequence: CASSSGQGTPHGYTF. The V call is TRBV10-1, the J call TRBJ1-2; 9 bases line up with TRBD1. J was trimmed by 6 bases and V by 6 bases; bases with no gene match: 11. The CDR3 runs 15 residues. Germline CDR1 WNHNN, CDR2 SYGVQD (reference sequence).

The chain links TRBV4-1 to TRBJ2-7, with D unclear. The CDR3 sequence is 14 residues long. Germline CDR1 MGHRA, CDR2 YSYEKL. V was clipped by 5 bases and J by 2 bases, with 13 bases between them. CDR3: CASSSSDGPYEQYF. The CDR3, as DNA: TGCGCCAGCAGCTCATCGGACGGGCCCTACGAGCAGTACTTC.

CDR3: CASSHSGGYGEQYF. The CDR3 region has the DNA TGCGCCAGCAGCCATTCAGGCGGGTATGGCGAGCAGTACTTC. The chain is built from TRBV5-1 and TRBJ2-7, with a weak D call TRBD2 (5 bases). V was cut by 4 bases and J by 6 bases, with 17 bases left in between. This CDR3 region has 14 residues. From germline, CDR1 is SGHRS and CDR2 YFSETQ.

The V and J genes are TRBV7-2 and TRBJ2-2; possibly TRBD2 for D (6 bases). This CDR3 contains 14 residues. V was shortened by 0 bases and J by 6 bases, with 8 bases between the two germline ends. Per germline, CDR1 SGHTA and CDR2 FQGNSA. In nucleotides, the CDR3 is TGTGCCAGCAGCTTAGCTAGGGACTCCGGGGAGCTGTTTTTT. It is translated as CASSLARDSGELFF. Using reference TRBV7-2 and TRBJ2-2 for the parts outside the CDR3, the full variable domain is GAGVSQSPSNKVTEKGKDVELRCDPISGHTALYWYRQSLGQGLEFLIYFQGNSAPDKSGLPSDRFSAERTGGSVSTLTIQRTQQEDSAVYLCASSLARDSGELFFGEGSRLTVL.

The rearrangement links TRBV27 to TRBJ2-3; D ambiguous. The V end was cut by 4 bases, the J end by 2 bases, with 10 bases between. The CDR3 consists of 14 residues. The germline V gene has CDR1 MNHEY and CDR2 SMNVEV (reference sequence). In DNA, the CDR3 is TGTGCCAGCAGTTCCCTCCAAGCCACAGATACGCAGTATTTT. It specifies CASSSLQATDTQYF.

The chain has TRBV9 and TRBJ2-7, with D possibly being TRBD1 or TRBD2 (6 bases each). The CDR3 extends over 14 amino acids. Germline-derived CDR1 and CDR2 are SGDLS and YYNGEE. The V end was cut by 2 bases, the J end by 1 base, with 10 bases between. CDR3 DNA: TGTGCCAGCAGCGTTCGAGGGGGGTCCTACGAGCAGTACTTC. Encoded protein: CASSVRGGSYEQYF.

This clone came up many times. The chain joins TRBV6-5 to TRBJ1-2; TRBD1 agrees at 7 bases. The V segment lost 2 bases and the J segment 5 bases; nucleotides outside the gene matches: 11. From germline, CDR1 is MNHEY and CDR2 SVGAGI. The CDR3 covers 16 residues. In DNA, the CDR3 is TGTGCCAGCAGTTACCAAATCGGGACAGTTGAATATGGCTACACCTTC. Encoded protein: CASSYQIGTVEYGYTF.

This sequence joins TRBV6-1 and TRBJ2-1; TRBD2 matches at 7 bases. Unmatched junction bases numbered 3, after V lost 7 bases and J lost 0 bases. CDR1 and CDR2 from the germline V gene are MNHNS and SASEGT. The length of the CDR3 is 14 residues. CDR3 nucleotide sequence: TGTGCCAGCATGGGGGGGAGCTCCTACAATGAGCAGTTCTTC. The encoded protein is CASMGGSSYNEQFF.

The rearrangement joins TRBV19 to TRBJ1-1; unclear D gene. CDR1 is LNHDA, CDR2 SQIVND, per germline (reference sequence). The length of the CDR3 is 14 residues. V lost 3 bases and J lost 5, with 13 bases in between. The CDR3 nucleotides are TGTGCCAGTAGTATGTCGAGGACTCCGACTGAAGCTTTCTTT. Its protein product is CASSMSRTPTEAFF. Complete variable domain (other parts from reference TRBV19 and TRBJ1-1): DGGITQSPKYLFRKEGQNVTLSCEQNLNHDAMYWYRQDPGQGLRLIYYSQIVNDFQKGDIAEGYSVSREKKESFPLTVTSAQKNPTAFYLCASSMSRTPTEAFFGQGTRLTVV.

This chain connects TRBV10-3 to TRBJ2-7; 12 nucleotides align to TRBD1. The trim removed 0 bases at V and 7 bases at J, leaving 10 bases unmatched. The germline gives CDR1 ENHRY, CDR2 SYGVKD. The CDR3 sequence is 17 residues long. The CDR3 is CAISESQGTGGLGEQYF. The DNA of the CDR3 is TGTGCCATCAGTGAGTCGCAGGGGACAGGGGGCTTGGGGGAGCAGTACTTC.

This rearrangement joins TRBV7-9 to TRBJ2-2, with 7 nucleotides matching TRBD1. J lost 6 bases, V lost 4 bases, and 8 bases had no gene match. The germline V gene encodes CDR1 SEHNR and CDR2 FQNEAQ (reference sequence). The CDR3 totals 15 residues. CDR3 in amino acids: CASSSSHRGPGELFF. Here the CDR3 DNA reads TGTGCCAGCAGCTCAAGCCATAGGGGGCCCGGGGAGCTGTTTTTT.

A note on this clone: At one boundary the junction diverges from the germline segment, which might be a read error. The chain has TRBV11-2 and TRBJ2-6, with TRBD1 identical over 8 bases. The CDR3 totals 12 residues. CDR1 is SGHAT, CDR2 FQNNGV, per germline. CDR3 DNA sequence: TGTGCCAGCAGCTTAGTGGGGACAGGATTGGCTTTC. Encoded protein: CASSLVGTGLAF.

Notes on this clone: At one boundary the junction diverges from the germline segment, which might be a read error. The chain employs TRBV4-1 and TRBJ1-2; D is unresolved. Germline CDR1 MGHRA, CDR2 YSYEKL. This CDR3 is built from 15 residues. The CDR3 nucleotides are TGCGCCGGCAGCCAAGAAAGTTGGGCTTCGGGCAGCTACACCTTC. Its translation is CAGSQESWASGSYTF.

V gene TRBV9 combines with J gene TRBJ2-2; D ambiguous. CDR3 length equals 13 residues. Trimming shortened V by 4 bases and J by 9 bases, and 13 bases separated the two germline ends. Germline V gene sequence: CDR1 SGDLS, CDR2 YYNGEE. This CDR3 reads CASSPEAVWELFF. The CDR3 DNA follows: TGTGCCAGCAGCCCCGAGGCAGTATGGGAGCTGTTTTTT.

The chain combines TRBV29-1 with TRBJ2-7; the D call may be TRBD1 or TRBD2 (6 bases each). Per the germline V gene, CDR1 is SQVTM and CDR2 is ANQGSEA. The V gene lost 6 bases and the J gene lost 3 bases, with 15 bases spanning the gap. The CDR3 extends over 13 amino acids. CDR3 sequence reads: CSVTVGGIYEQYF. The DNA of the CDR3 is TGCAGCGTGACTGTAGGGGGGATCTACGAGCAGTACTTC.

CDR3 DNA sequence: TGTGCCAGCAGCGCCGGGCCAAGTTACGAGCAGTACTTC. This sequence encodes CASSAGPSYEQYF. The rearrangement joins TRBV25-1 to TRBJ2-7; D remains unclear. Germline CDR1 and CDR2: MGHDK and SYGVNS. The ends were cut back, 6 bases at V and 4 bases at J, with 13 bases in the middle. The CDR3 sequence is 13 residues long.

The CDR3 is CASRGGQGDTQYF. The CDR3 nucleotides read TGTGCCAGCAGAGGGGGACAGGGCGATACGCAGTATTTT. The gene calls are TRBV28 and TRBJ2-3, with 9 bases aligning to TRBD1. The CDR3 sequence is 13 residues long. The V gene's germline CDR1 is MDHEN and CDR2 SYDVKM. The junction had 4 bases not matched to a gene; V was cut back by 6 bases and J by 6 bases.

This chain uses TRBV19 with TRBJ2-4, with D perhaps being TRBD1 or TRBD2 (6 bases each). Germline V lookup: CDR1 LNHDA, CDR2 SQIVND (reference sequence). The CDR3 has 14 residues. V lost 3 bases, J lost 12 bases, and 18 bases lay in between. CDR3 coding DNA: TGTGCCAGTAGTATCGGGCTTCGGGGGCAGGCTCAGTACTTC. Its protein is CASSIGLRGQAQYF.

CDR3 sequence reads: CASSSASDYWEQFF. The CDR3 DNA sequence: TGTGCCAGCAGTTCGGCCTCGGACTATTGGGAGCAGTTCTTC. The V call is TRBV6-1, the J call TRBJ2-1, with D possibly TRBD2 on 6 matching bases. This CDR3 spans 14 amino acids. Germline V gene lookup returns CDR1 MNHNS and CDR2 SASEGT. Trimming took 5 bases from V and 10 from J, leaving 18 bases between them.

The rearrangement joins TRBV19 to TRBJ1-1; 9 nucleotides agree with TRBD1. The germline gives CDR1 LNHDA, CDR2 SQIVND (reference sequence). There are 15 residues in the CDR3. With 6 bases clipped from V and 4 bases from J, the junction kept 9 bases outside the gene matches. As DNA, the CDR3 is TGTGCCAGTAGCCCCACCCTGGACAGGGGCACTGAAGCTTTCTTT. It specifies CASSPTLDRGTEAFF.

The rearrangement uses TRBV14 and TRBJ1-2; D possibly corresponds to TRBD1 (6 bases). Germline values: CDR1 SGHDN, CDR2 FVKESK. The CDR3 length is 16 residues. Between the trimmed V and J ends, which lost 5 bases and 3 bases, there was a span of 19 bases. CDR3 DNA: TGTGCCAGCAGCGTACGGACCTCGAGGGGGGACTATGGCTACACCTTC. Its translation is CASSVRTSRGDYGYTF.